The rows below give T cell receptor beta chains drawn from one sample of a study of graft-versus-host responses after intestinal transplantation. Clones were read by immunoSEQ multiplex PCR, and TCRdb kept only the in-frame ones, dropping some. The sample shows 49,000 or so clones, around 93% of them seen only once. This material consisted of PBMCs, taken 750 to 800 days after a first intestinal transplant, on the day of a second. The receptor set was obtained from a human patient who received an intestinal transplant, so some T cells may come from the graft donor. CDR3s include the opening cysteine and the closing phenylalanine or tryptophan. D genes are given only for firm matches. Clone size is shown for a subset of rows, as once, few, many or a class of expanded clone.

CASSAGQASSYEQYF	TGTGCCAGCTCAGCGGGACAGGCCAGCTCCTACGAGCAGTACTTC	TRBD1	-	TRBJ2-7	TRBV18
CASSPPRYEQYF	TGTGCCAGCAGTCCTCCCCGCTACGAGCAGTACTTC	-	-	TRBJ2-7	TRBV7-8
CASSYTYEQYF	TGTGCCAGCAGCTATACCTACGAGCAGTACTTC	-	-	TRBJ2-7	TRBV7-9
CASSEVMGGNTIYF	TGTGCCAGCAGTGAAGTCATGGGTGGAAACACCATATATTTT	-	-	TRBJ1-3	TRBV6-1
CAGSPGGGRTDNEQFF	TGTGCCGGCAGCCCGGGTGGGGGACGGACGGACAATGAGCAGTTCTTC	-	once	TRBJ2-1	TRBV7-9
CASSQFAGVSSYNEQFF	TGTGCCAGCAGCCAATTTGCGGGAGTATCCTCCTACAATGAGCAGTTCTTC	TRBD2	-	TRBJ2-1	TRBV14
CAGAGASGSYEQYF	TGTGCCGGCGCAGGGGCTAGCGGGAGTTACGAGCAGTACTTC	-	-	TRBJ2-7	TRBV21-1
CASSPSSKGGLGNTEAFF	TGCGCCAGCAGCCCATCGAGTAAAGGGGGGCTTGGGAACACTGAAGCTTTCTTT	-	-	TRBJ1-1	TRBV4-1
CASSLGGRDSDTQYF	TGTGCCAGCAGCTTAGGCGGGAGAGATTCAGATACGCAGTATTTT	TRBD2	-	TRBJ2-3	TRBV7-6
CASSLVVGATYGYTF	TGTGCCAGCAGCTTAGTCGTAGGGGCAACCTATGGCTACACCTTC	-	-	TRBJ1-2	TRBV7-8
CASSYSDRTYEQYF	TGTGCCAGCAGTTACTCTGACAGAACCTACGAGCAGTACTTC	-	-	TRBJ2-7	TRBV6-5
CSVVKGDVDTQYF	TGCAGCGTGGTAAAGGGGGATGTAGATACGCAGTATTTT	-	-	TRBJ2-3	TRBV29-1
CASSYGNRGQKTEAFF	TGTGCCAGCAGTTACGGTAACAGGGGGCAAAAGACCGAAGCTTTCTTT	TRBD1	once	TRBJ1-1	TRBV6-5
CASSPTSQSYGYTF	TGCGCCAGCAGCCCAACCTCACAGAGCTATGGCTACACCTTC	-	-	TRBJ1-2	TRBV5-1
CASSLGLAGGPEQYF	TGTGCCAGCAGCTTAGGGTTAGCGGGAGGTCCCGAGCAGTACTTC	TRBD2	once	TRBJ2-7	TRBV7-2
CASSQPGAYEQYF	TGCGCCAGCAGCCAACCGGGAGCCTACGAGCAGTACTTC	-	-	TRBJ2-7	TRBV4-1
CASSQAMDRVNSPLHF	TGCGCCAGCAGCCAAGCCATGGACAGGGTGAATTCACCCCTCCACTTT	TRBD1	once	TRBJ1-6	TRBV4-1
CASSLGRTGDNEQFF	TGTGCCAGCAGCTTAGGGCGGACAGGGGACAATGAGCAGTTCTTC	TRBD1	-	TRBJ2-1	TRBV7-9
CASSQTPGGASSGTLLRYNEQFF	TGTGCCAGCAGCCAAACCCCGGGGGGGGCCTCTAGCGGGACGCTCCTCCGATACAATGAGCAGTTCTTC	TRBD2	few	TRBJ2-1	TRBV4-2
CASSLLGTSVTDTQYF	TGTGCCAGCAGCTTATTGGGGACTAGCGTCACAGATACGCAGTATTTT	TRBD2	-	TRBJ2-3	TRBV7-6
CASSVPARLTGETQYF	TGCGCCAGCAGTGTCCCGGCTAGGCTTACGGGGGAGACCCAGTACTTC	-	-	TRBJ2-5	TRBV10-2
CANAWLAGNNEQFF	TGTGCCAATGCTTGGCTAGCGGGGAACAATGAGCAGTTCTTC	TRBD2	-	TRBJ2-1	TRBV2
CASSYSDNQPQHF	TGTGCCAGCAGTTACTCGGACAATCAGCCCCAGCATTTT	-	many	TRBJ1-5	TRBV6-5
CASSSQSARDTEAFF	TGTGCCAGCAGCTCACAGTCGGCCAGGGACACTGAAGCTTTCTTT	-	-	TRBJ1-1	TRBV7-9
CASSERGTGGNEQFF	TGTGCCAGCAGTGAAAGGGGGACAGGGGGCAATGAGCAGTTCTTC	TRBD1	-	TRBJ2-1	TRBV6-1
CASRGVSKNIQYF	TGTGCCAGCAGAGGGGTTTCCAAAAACATTCAGTACTTC	-	-	TRBJ2-4	TRBV6-4
CASSADDTNTEAFF	TGTGCCAGCTCGGCGGACGACACGAACACTGAAGCTTTCTTT	-	-	TRBJ1-1	TRBV18
CASEGANVLTF	TGTGCCAGCGAAGGGGCCAACGTCCTGACTTTC	-	few	TRBJ2-6	TRBV6-6
CASSYDRTNGYTF	TGTGCCAGCAGTTACGACAGGACGAATGGCTACACCTTC	-	-	TRBJ1-2	TRBV6-6
CASSLVDRTYEQYF	TGTGCCAGCAGTTTAGTGGACCGGACCTACGAGCAGTACTTC	-	-	TRBJ2-7	TRBV27
CASSTGQDLYGYTF	TGTGCCAGCAGCACAGGACAGGATCTTTATGGCTACACCTTC	TRBD1	-	TRBJ1-2	TRBV5-6
CASSVGSLDTGELFF	TGTGCCAGCAGCGTAGGGAGTTTGGACACCGGGGAGCTGTTTTTT	-	-	TRBJ2-2	TRBV9
CASSPVGQPQHF	TGTGCCAGCAGTCCCGTGGGCCAGCCCCAGCATTTT	-	once	TRBJ1-5	TRBV6-1
CASLGLGYTEAFF	TGTGCCAGCCTGGGGTTGGGGTACACTGAAGCTTTCTTT	-	-	TRBJ1-1	TRBV7-9
CACTSGRTSTDTQYF	TGTGCCTGTACTAGCGGGAGAACTAGCACAGATACGCAGTATTTT	TRBD2	once	TRBJ2-3	TRBV30
CASSLVNSYEQYF	TGTGCCAGCAGCTTGGTTAATTCCTACGAGCAGTACTTC	-	-	TRBJ2-7	TRBV5-8
CASRQLAGVSYEQYF	TGTGCCAGCAGGCAACTAGCGGGAGTCTCCTACGAGCAGTACTTC	TRBD2	-	TRBJ2-7	TRBV6-5
CASSPRLAQETQYF	TGTGCCAGCAGCCCCCGTCTAGCTCAAGAGACCCAGTACTTC	-	-	TRBJ2-5	TRBV7-4
CASSAGTSGDEQFF	TGTGCCAGCAGTGCTGGGACTAGCGGAGACGAGCAGTTCTTC	TRBD2	-	TRBJ2-1	TRBV10-3
CASGLVYRELFF	TGTGCTAGTGGTTTGGTGTACCGGGAGCTGTTTTTT	-	-	TRBJ2-2	TRBV12-5